The 2 T cell receptor beta chains below were found in one sample sequenced in a study of CD8 T cells in ankylosing spondylitis (TCRdb year 2017). The method was 5' RACE. The sequencer was an Illumina MiSeq. TCRdb passed the public sequencing reads through fastp at Q25 and MiXCR, retaining productive beta sequences. Rows with a matching CDR3 protein are joined into one entry that keeps the most common DNA and genes. In all, the sample holds 35,000 to 40,000 distinct CDR3 sequences, and approximately 16% of those were seen once. Jointly, the top ten make up about 45% of the sample. Sequenced: blood. The receptors come from a male donor with ankylosing spondylitis or in good health (not recorded which).

The V and J genes are TRBV18 and TRBJ2-2; D not resolved. V lost 5 bases and J 5 bases, leaving 15 bases between the germline ends. The length of the CDR3 is 15 residues. The germline gives CDR1 KGHSH, CDR2 LQKENI. CDR3 loop: CASSEGWGQTGELFF. The CDR3 DNA follows: TGTGCCAGCTCAGAAGGTTGGGGTCAAACCGGGGAGCTGTTTTTT.

This clonotype was seen only a few times. The genes are TRBV2 and TRBJ2-2; 7 bases align to TRBD1. The CDR3 is 14 amino acids. CDR1 is SNHLY and CDR2 is FYNNEI in the germline V gene. V lost 3 bases and J lost 6; bases outside the gene matches: 4. The CDR3: CASSEGRGPGELFF. The CDR3 DNA is TGTGCCAGCAGTGAGGGTAGGGGGCCCGGGGAGCTGTTTTTT.